The following is a TCR beta chain sequence with its context. Its antigen is undetermined. This sample was included in a study of cytomegalovirus exposure and HLA in healthy donors. Study results and caveats: A later analysis, which compared TCR beta chains of equal frequency, found the HLA-associated ones more clonally expanded. CMV serostatus was the sole immune exposure data available.

Trimming removed 3 bases at V and 9 bases at J, with 17 bases between. The CDR3 extends over 14 amino acids. Germline V CDR1 and CDR2: SGHTA, FQGNSA. PCR primers comprised 60 Vbeta and 13 Jbeta primers. The authors' processing: The count from a later analysis was 79 million or so unique TCR beta chains, some 12 million of them shared. The data were produced by immunoSEQ multiplex PCR, yet TCRdb's version contains in-frame clones alone and is incomplete. V and J calls and clone size come straight from that table; D and trimming were deduced from the DNA. The sample consists of 150,000 to 200,000 clones, approximately 79% of them appearing once.

The clonotype comes from a girl between 10 and 17 years old in good health and CMV-seropositive. The rearrangement links TRBV7-2 to TRBJ2-5, with a weak D call TRBD1 (6 bases). Input material: PBMCs. DNA of the CDR3: TGTGCCAGCAGCTTGGGACACACCAACGGCGCCCAGTACTTC. It encodes CASSLGHTNGAQYF.